Following are 19 T cell receptor beta chains from one sample sequenced in a study of T cell repertoires in cytomegalovirus infection. TCRdb re-analysed the reads in MiXCR, keeping a single row per CDR3 protein. The table includes about 310,000 distinct CDR3 sequences, about a sixth detected once. Material for sequencing was PBMCs. These receptors all come from a human donor in good health (CMV status not recorded). Some clones in this sample may be carry-over from other donors' samples.

This clonotype was seen just once. CDR3 bases: TGTGCCAGCACCCCGGGGGGCGGTATCCACGAGCAGTACTTC. Residues: CASTPGGGIHEQYF. This rearrangement joins TRBV28 to TRBJ2-7, with D tentatively TRBD2 (7 bases). The V end lost 7 bases, the J end lost 5 bases, and 18 bases lay between the germline ends. The V gene's germline CDR1 is MDHEN and CDR2 SYDVKM. The CDR3 contains 14 residues.

V usage is TRBV7-6 and J usage is TRBJ2-5; D uncertain. This CDR3 spans 13 amino acids. CDR1 and CDR2 from the germline V gene are SGHVS and FNYEAQ. V lost 4 bases to trimming and J lost 6 bases, with 12 bases between them. The DNA of the CDR3 is TGTGCCAGCAGCTCGCCGGATCGTAAGACCCAGTACTTC. This codes for CASSSPDRKTQYF.

This clonotype was observed a handful of times. V usage is TRBV6-5 and J usage is TRBJ2-7, with D possibly TRBD2 on 5 matching bases. Looked up from germline, CDR1 is MNHEY and CDR2 is SVGAGI. CDR3 size: 16 residues. Trimming stripped 0 bases from V and 2 bases from J, with 14 bases between. The CDR3 DNA sequence: TGTGCCAGCAGTTACTCTGCGTCCTCGGGAACCTACGAGCAGTACTTC. This gives the protein CASSYSASSGTYEQYF.

This clonotype was detected a few times. This chain links TRBV20-1 with TRBJ2-3; perhaps D is TRBD1 or TRBD2 (5 bases each). CDR1 is DFQATT, CDR2 SNEGSKA, per germline (reference sequence). CDR3 length equals 18 residues. Trimming left V 1 base short and J 0 bases short, with 20 bases between. This CDR3 is CSARAYPGTPESTDTQYF. In DNA, the CDR3 is TGCAGTGCTAGAGCCTACCCCGGGACCCCGGAGAGCACAGATACGCAGTATTTT.

This clonotype has only a few counts. Germline and junction disagree at one end, which may indicate a read error. The chain is built from TRBV3-1 and TRBJ1-1; D possibly corresponds to TRBD1 (5 bases). The germline gives CDR1 LGHDT, CDR2 YNNKEL (reference sequence). The CDR3 is made up of 13 amino acids. The CDR3 region is CASTQGERSRAFF. The CDR3 region has the DNA TGTGCCAGCACCCAAGGGGAGAGGTCCCGAGCTTTCTTT. The variable domain in full, completed from reference TRBV3-1 and TRBJ1-1, reads DTAVSQTPKYLVTQMGNDKSIKCEQNLGHDTMYWYKQDSKKFLKIMFSYNNKELIINETVPNRFSPKSPDKAHLNLHINSLELGDSAVYFCASTQGERSRAFFGQGTRLTVV.

The chain links TRBV20-1 to TRBJ2-7; possible D gene TRBD1, 7 bases. V lost 0 bases and J 3 bases, leaving 12 bases between the germline ends. CDR3 length equals 14 residues. The germline gives CDR1 DFQATT, CDR2 SNEGSKA (reference sequence). CDR3 nucleotides: TGCAGTGCTAGAGATCAGGGGGGTTTCTACGAGCAGTACTTC. It translates to CSARDQGGFYEQYF.

This clonotype was seen ten or more times. The chain is built from TRBV7-2 and TRBJ2-5; 9 nucleotides match TRBD2. V lost 1 base, J lost 4 bases, and 7 bases stayed unmatched. This CDR3 region has 16 residues. The germline CDR1 and CDR2 sequences are SGHTA and FQGNSA. The CDR3 DNA reads as TGTGCCAGCAGCTTAGGCGGGAGGGGGTTAGGAGAGACCCAGTACTTC. It yields the protein CASSLGGRGLGETQYF.

This clonotype was observed a handful of times. This chain connects TRBV5-6 to TRBJ1-2, with unresolved D. V was trimmed by 1 base and J by 7 bases, leaving 20 bases between them. Germline CDR1 and CDR2: SGHDT and YYEEEE. CDR3 length: 16 residues. The CDR3 region is CASSLTLGLEGGGYTF. CDR3 sequence (DNA): TGTGCCAGCAGCTTGACCCTCGGACTGGAGGGAGGTGGCTACACCTTC.

This clonotype has more than one count but fewer than ten. As DNA, the CDR3 is TGTGCCAGCAGTTTAGGCCAGATAGATGGCTACACCTTC. Translated, it gives CASSLGQIDGYTF. The chain combines TRBV12-3 or TRBV12-4 with TRBJ1-2; D is uncertain. The ends were cut back, 1 base at V and 6 bases at J, with 9 bases in the middle. The CDR3 runs 13 residues.

The table lists this clonotype with many counts. The chain uses TRBV15 and TRBJ2-3, with 12 bases that match TRBD2. Per the germline V gene, CDR1 is LNHNV and CDR2 is YYDKDF (reference sequence). The CDR3 is made up of 19 amino acids. The V segment lost 1 base and the J segment 0 bases; nucleotides outside the gene matches: 8. In nucleotides, the CDR3 is TGTGCCACCAGCAGAGGACTAGCGGGGGTAACGCTAAGCACAGATACGCAGTATTTT. Translating it yields CATSRGLAGVTLSTDTQYF.

The V call is TRBV5-4, the J call TRBJ1-2; no definite D call. V lost 1 base to trimming and J lost 5 bases, with 12 bases between them. The germline gives CDR1 SGHNT, CDR2 YYREEE (reference sequence). This CDR3 has 14 amino acids. The DNA for the CDR3 is TGTGCCAGCAGCTTGCCCCAGGACTTTTATGGCTACACCTTC. It is translated as CASSLPQDFYGYTF.

This clonotype turned up a few times. V and J are TRBV5-6 and TRBJ1-2; D is uncertain. The CDR3 spans 12 residues. V was pared by 0 bases and J by 8 bases, with 8 bases between. Germline assignment: CDR1 SGHDT and CDR2 YYEEEE. CDR3 in amino acids: CASSLEAYGYTF. CDR3 nucleotide sequence: TGTGCCAGCAGCTTGGAGGCATACGGCTACACCTTC.

This clonotype was observed a few times. The chain links TRBV20-1 to TRBJ2-5; TRBD2 matches at 14 bases. The germline V gene has CDR1 DFQATT and CDR2 SNEGSKA (reference sequence). The CDR3 totals 17 residues. The ends lost 0 bases at V and 3 bases at J; junction bases unmatched: 6. The CDR3 reads CSARDSGLAGGKETQYF. The CDR3 DNA follows: TGCAGTGCTAGAGATTCCGGACTAGCGGGGGGCAAAGAGACCCAGTACTTC.

The chain joins TRBV6-5 to TRBJ1-6; 9 bases match TRBD1. The length of the CDR3 is 17 residues. The V gene end was trimmed by 0 bases and the J gene end by 10 bases; junction bases not matched to a gene: 10. Germline CDR1 and CDR2: MNHEY and SVGAGI. The CDR3 sequence is CASSYSVPGQGRSPLHF. In nucleotides, the CDR3 is TGTGCCAGCAGTTACTCAGTGCCGGGACAGGGAAGGTCACCCCTCCACTTT.

The V call is TRBV10-3, the J call TRBJ1-5; D possibly corresponds to TRBD1 (5 bases). This CDR3 comprises 18 residues. Per germline, CDR1 ENHRY and CDR2 SYGVKD. V was cut by 3 bases and J by 0 bases, with 18 bases left in between. CDR3: CAISDGTRLGSSNQPQHF. The CDR3 DNA reads TGTGCCATCAGTGACGGGACCAGACTAGGGAGTAGCAATCAGCCCCAGCATTTT.

This clonotype has a handful of counts. The chain carries TRBV6-8 and TRBJ2-1; either TRBD1 or TRBD2 may supply D (6 bases each). This CDR3 is 16 amino acids long. The germline V and J ends were trimmed by 2 bases and 0 bases, with 11 bases remaining between them. CDR1 is MNHGY, CDR2 SAAAGT, per germline. The CDR3 DNA follows: TGTGCCAGCAGTTACCGGGGGCCCCGCTCCTACAATGAGCAGTTCTTC. It codes for CASSYRGPRSYNEQFF.

There are a few counts of this clonotype. The rearrangement joins TRBV7-9 to TRBJ1-2; D possibly corresponds to TRBD1 (5 bases). Trimming left V 1 base short and J 2 bases short, with 14 bases between. The CDR3 is 16 residues long. CDR1 is SEHNR, CDR2 FQNEAQ, per germline (reference sequence). The CDR3 here is CASSLERGRGNYGYTF. The CDR3 nucleotides are TGTGCCAGCAGCTTAGAAAGGGGAAGGGGAAACTATGGCTACACCTTC.

This clonotype appeared many times. The genes are TRBV7-8 and TRBJ2-7; D is possibly TRBD2 (5 bases). From germline, CDR1 is SGHVS and CDR2 FQNEAQ. The germline V and J ends were trimmed by 4 bases and 3 bases, with 10 bases remaining between them. This CDR3 comprises 13 residues. The CDR3 DNA sequence: TGTGCCAGCAGCTGGACTGGGGTCTACGAGCAGTACTTC. This encodes CASSWTGVYEQYF.

This sequence joins TRBV7-4 and TRBJ1-2; 10 nucleotides line up with TRBD1. This CDR3 contains 15 residues. The V and J ends lost 4 bases and 1 base, in that order; junction bases with no gene match: 3. Looked up from germline, CDR1 is SGHVT and CDR2 is SQSDAQ. The CDR3 here is CASSSGQGGNYGYTF. Written as DNA, the CDR3 is TGTGCCAGCAGCTCAGGACAGGGGGGTAACTATGGCTACACCTTC.